The rows below give T cell receptor beta chains drawn from one sample of a study of OX40 agonist ivuxolimab in advanced cancers. Method: immunoSEQ multiplex PCR; TCRdb's copy keeps in-frame clones and lacks some. The data contain around 37,000 clones, about four fifths of them singletons. This specimen consisted of CD4+ or CD8+ T cells sorted from blood, obtained in a trial of the OX40 agonist ivuxolimab. Receptors originate from an adult with an advanced solid tumor such as melanoma, head and neck, liver or kidney cancer. Each CDR3 is given without its conserved first and last residue.

v_gene: TRBV6-6
len: 13
CDR3aa: ASSTGGMGTDTQY

v_gene: TRBV19
len: 13
CDR3aa: ASSIQGGQGSGYT

v_gene: TRBV28
len: 13
CDR3aa: ASSSPGEGDQPQH

v_gene: TRBV29-1
len: 13
CDR3aa: SVLGLQPTYNEQF

v_gene: TRBV30
len: 10
CDR3aa: AWSPYIHGYT

v_gene: TRBV7-2
len: 12
CDR3aa: ASSLSSGTETQY

v_gene: TRBV30
len: 9
CDR3aa: ACGYTGELF

v_gene: TRBV4-2
len: 12
CDR3aa: ASSQDPMSIEQY

v_gene: TRBV7-8
len: 12
CDR3aa: ASSPRDRGLEQY

v_gene: TRBV2
len: 10
CDR3aa: ASSGLNTEAF

v_gene: TRBV19
len: 13
CDR3aa: ASSIGGLGAEKLF

v_gene: TRBV7-9
len: 8
CDR3aa: ASSREGYT

v_gene: TRBV9
len: 14
CDR3aa: ASSASGTGASETQY

v_gene: TRBV11-3
len: 15
CDR3aa: ASSPSVGRASTDTQY

v_gene: TRBV4-1
len: 14
CDR3aa: ASSTLSRDPEDTQY

v_gene: TRBV5-5
len: 15
CDR3aa: ASSPDYEGASNYGYT

v_gene: TRBV2
len: 10
CDR3aa: ASLISYNEQF

v_gene: TRBV18
len: 12
CDR3aa: ASSPQSAQETQY

v_gene: TRBV10-3
len: 13
CDR3aa: AIGYGTPGTDTQY

v_gene: TRBV7-3
len: 12
CDR3aa: ASSFGGSGNEQF

v_gene: TRBV19
len: 12
CDR3aa: ASSIALTGQPQH

v_gene: TRBV2
len: 11
CDR3aa: ASSRSRVDEQF

v_gene: TRBV9
len: 12
CDR3aa: ASSLTGQGRFKY

v_gene: TRBV27
len: 9
CDR3aa: ASSLGETQY

v_gene: TRBV2
len: 13
CDR3aa: ASRRTGGRGTEAF

v_gene: TRBV18
len: 12
CDR3aa: ASSPGTGGYGYT

v_gene: TRBV28
len: 11
CDR3aa: ASSFPFQETQY

v_gene: TRBV13
len: 12
CDR3aa: ASSSGPPGDTQY

v_gene: TRBV2
len: 11
CDR3aa: ASGGQGAYEQY

v_gene: TRBV6-5
len: 12
CDR3aa: ASRRSRGNYGYT

v_gene: TRBV5-4
len: 12
CDR3aa: ASSMDRGQYEQY

v_gene: TRBV5-1
len: 12
CDR3aa: ASSLGSTNEKLF

v_gene: TRBV5-1
len: 13
CDR3aa: ASSLDAGRHNEQF

v_gene: TRBV25-1
len: 10
CDR3aa: ASSMEGRTRY

v_gene: TRBV27
len: 12
CDR3aa: ASSFYGSTYEQY

v_gene: TRBV5-8
len: 15
CDR3aa: ASSLPLGDRGVGEQF

v_gene: TRBV28
len: 12
CDR3aa: ASLGFYSNQPQH

v_gene: TRBV7-6
len: 13
CDR3aa: ASSLSPFSTDTQY

v_gene: TRBV19
len: 13
CDR3aa: ASSTLWGRNTEAF

v_gene: TRBV6-1
len: 15
CDR3aa: ASSERGVRASGNTIY

v_gene: TRBV6-6
len: 11
CDR3aa: ASSSGVYQPQH

v_gene: TRBV7-9
len: 14
CDR3aa: ASSPPGGRASHEQY

v_gene: TRBV19
len: 11
CDR3aa: ASSGGQSQPQH

v_gene: TRBV9
len: 12
CDR3aa: ASSAQFWGGVAF

v_gene: TRBV15
len: 11
CDR3aa: ATSVSRFDEQF

v_gene: TRBV28
len: 13
CDR3aa: ASSLWDSTNEKLF

v_gene: TRBV2
len: 12
CDR3aa: ASSRWADTDTQY

v_gene: TRBV6-4
len: 11
CDR3aa: ASSEGTTNEQF

v_gene: TRBV5-1
len: 12
CDR3aa: ASRGDGSNQPQH

v_gene: TRBV6-1
len: 13
CDR3aa: ASSDGGDSNQPQH

v_gene: TRBV7-3
len: 14
CDR3aa: ASSLTSGTNTGELF

v_gene: TRBV6-1
len: 14
CDR3aa: ASSDRDRPLNQPQH

v_gene: TRBV7-9
len: 11
CDR3aa: ASSFGDYQPQH

v_gene: TRBV5-1
len: 15
CDR3aa: ASSRGLAGDRFGEQF

v_gene: TRBV7-8
len: 14
CDR3aa: ASSGAGRGRSDTQY

v_gene: TRBV5-4
len: 11
CDR3aa: ASSVAGPYEQY

v_gene: TRBV5-1
len: 12
CDR3aa: ASSSTGQGTEAF

v_gene: TRBV2
len: 12
CDR3aa: ASNPSSQGGIQY

v_gene: TRBV30
len: 12
CDR3aa: ACSRGGSPYEQY

v_gene: TRBV6-5
len: 13
CDR3aa: ASSPRDRLNQPQH